This paragraph reports one TCR beta chain. The same CDR3 can be traced to other DNA sequences in this sample. These data originate in a study of blood T cell repertoires in COVID-19. Turning to the study itself: Both acute and convalescent COVID-19 samples were obtained from the United States, Italy and Spain.

The length of the CDR3 is 15 residues. Trimming removed 0 bases from V and 1 base from J, with 9 bases in between. Germline V gives CDR1 SGHRS, CDR2 YFSETQ. Produced via immunoSEQ multiplex PCR; TCRdb's table is partial and in-frame only. The data contain around 240,000 clones, roughly 83% of them seen just once; the ten biggest clones take up around 7.2%. Specimen: peripheral blood. The V call is TRBV5-1, the J call TRBJ2-3; perhaps TRBD2 as D (5 bases). The TCR sequence derives from a woman aged 45-65 years with acute or convalescent COVID-19. CDR3 DNA: TGCGCCAGCAGCTTGGGGCGGGCCCGCACAGATACGCAGTATTTT. Its translation is CASSLGRARTDTQYF.